These 9 T cell receptor beta chains were sequenced from one sample in a study of cytomegalovirus exposure and HLA in healthy donors listed by TCRdb under 2017. The library was produced with the immunoSEQ multiplex PCR assay. Imported from immuneACCESS, the table was reduced by TCRdb to in-frame sequences with V and J called. These copies leave out some clones; in studies compared against another copy, an unresolved V gene accounts for under half, and the cause of the remainder is not known. The sample contains roughly 240,000 clones, around 87% of them found a single time. The ten largest make up approximately 2.5% of the sample. Sequencing was performed on PBMCs. The receptors were gathered from a young man in good health and CMV-seronegative.

This clone was seen only once. V gene TRBV2 combines with J gene TRBJ2-5; TRBD1 aligns across 12 bases. The junction had 11 bases not matched to a gene; V was cut back by 7 bases and J by 5 bases. This CDR3 comprises 16 residues. From germline, CDR1 is SNHLY and CDR2 FYNNEI. CDR3 region: CASNTPGQGAGETQYF. The CDR3 DNA reads as TGTGCCAGCAATACCCCGGGACAGGGGGCAGGGGAGACCCAGTACTTC.

V usage is TRBV28 and J usage is TRBJ1-5, with D perhaps matching TRBD1 (5 bases). Between the trimmed V and J ends, which lost 10 bases and 1 base, there was a span of 17 bases. CDR1 and CDR2 from the germline V gene are MDHEN and SYDVKM. The CDR3 spans 15 residues. In DNA form, the CDR3 reads TGTGCCACCCCCCGGGAGAGGGGAAGCAATCAGCCCCAGCATTTT. This encodes CATPRERGSNQPQHF.

V usage is TRBV7-6 and J usage is TRBJ2-7, with 9 bases aligning to TRBD2. The CDR3 covers 14 residues. From germline, CDR1 is SGHVS and CDR2 FNYEAQ. With V trimmed by 5 bases and J by 4 bases, 6 bases remained unmatched. In nucleotides, the CDR3 is TGTGCCAGCAGCCCTAGCGGGATCGAATACGAGCAGTACTTC. Its protein product is CASSPSGIEYEQYF.

V and J are TRBV9 and TRBJ2-7; the D is unclear. Trimming stripped 0 bases from V and 3 bases from J, with 10 bases between. The CDR3 sequence is 14 residues long. Germline CDR1 SGDLS, CDR2 YYNGEE. CDR3 sequence: CASSVEPESYEQYF. The CDR3 DNA reads TGTGCCAGCAGCGTAGAACCCGAGAGCTACGAGCAGTACTTC.

The chain joins TRBV10-3 to TRBJ2-7; 12 bases agree with TRBD1. CDR1 and CDR2 from the germline V gene are ENHRY and SYGVKD. V was clipped by 1 base and J by 5 bases; unmatched bases: 6. This CDR3 contains 16 residues. The CDR3 bases are TGTGCCATCAGTGAGTGGGGACAGGGGGCCGTGAACGAGCAGTACTTC. Its protein product is CAISEWGQGAVNEQYF.

In its sample, this clone was seen a few times. The chain carries TRBV4-2 and TRBJ2-7; weak D call: TRBD2 (5 bases). This CDR3 comprises 16 residues. Germline V gene lookup returns CDR1 LGHNA and CDR2 YNFKEQ. The V end lost 0 bases, the J end lost 3 bases, and 15 bases lay between the germline ends. CDR3 sequence reads: CASSQEVRAGRYEQYF. The DNA of the CDR3 is TGTGCCAGCAGCCAAGAGGTGAGGGCTGGTCGCTACGAGCAGTACTTC.

The chain is built from TRBV12-1 and TRBJ2-3; TRBD2 is taken as the D call from the table, unchecked against the DNA. TRBV12-1 is flagged as a pseudogene. CDR3 length equals 14 residues. The chain's CDR3 is CASSSPRDTDTQYF. Here the CDR3 DNA reads TGTGCCAGCAGCTCGCCCCGGGACACAGATACGCAGTATTTT.

V and J are TRBV27 and TRBJ2-1; 8 positions match TRBD2. V shed 5 bases and J 4 bases; nucleotides not matched to a gene: 10. The CDR3 covers 16 residues. From germline, CDR1 is MNHEY and CDR2 SMNVEV (reference sequence). The DNA of the CDR3 is TGTGCCAGCAGTGCTCCGGGGGGGTCGGGTTACAATGAGCAGTTCTTC. Translated: CASSAPGGSGYNEQFF.

This clone has just one count. The chain recombines TRBV18 with TRBJ1-1; maybe TRBD1 (5 bases). The CDR3 runs to 12 residues. Between the trimmed V and J ends, which lost 1 base and 8 bases, there was a span of 8 bases. Per germline, CDR1 KGHSH and CDR2 LQKENI. CDR3: CASSPQGKEAFF. In DNA, the CDR3 is TGTGCCAGCTCACCACAGGGGAAGGAAGCTTTCTTT.